The entry below gives a single T cell receptor (beta chain) sequence along with its context. This receptor's antigen is unknown. Libraries were constructed by the immunoSEQ multiplex PCR assay. For the multiplex PCR, a mixture combining 60 forward primers for TCR Vbeta segments and 13 reverse primers for TCR Jbeta segments was used. The CDR3 region of rearranged TCR beta genes was amplified from genomic DNA by a multiplex PCR assay. The Illumina HiSeq System was used to sequence the amplified TCR beta libraries as 87-base-pair reads. From the authors' description of their analysis: Across the 500 to 850 repertoires, a later analysis counted approximately 83 million unique TCR beta chains, roughly 11 million of which were shared by at least two donors. To remove PCR and sequencing errors, raw reads were error-corrected and collapsed into unique sequences using a nearest-neighbor algorithm that merged closely related sequences. To assign V, D and J gene segments, CDR3 sequences were aligned to IMGT reference sequences. Each retained sequence needed at least a six-nucleotide match to both a V gene segment and a J gene segment. A rearrangement was called productive if the CDR3 had no stop codons and remained in frame with V and J, and every other rearrangement was called non-productive. CDR3 was defined by IMGT convention, running from the second conserved V-encoded cysteine to the conserved J-encoded phenylalanine. In an earlier analysis of more than 550 of the donors, sequences lacking an unambiguous match to a single V gene segment were excluded. An earlier analysis of about 600 of the donors called V segments functional above 56.7% productive rearrangements and segregating when the between-donor standard deviation exceeded 5%. A statistical classification framework was developed to diagnose cytomegalovirus status using the catalog of TCR beta chain sequences. In a later analysis, TCR nucleotide sequences were compared against IMGT/GENE-DB human TR gene sequences so that V and J genes could be assigned. In a later analysis, CDR3 sequences and most-parsimonious VDJ recombination scenarios were assigned using the TCRdist pipeline. In a later analysis, each TCR beta chain was defined by its CDR3 amino acid sequence together with its V-gene family, and reads without a unique V-gene family were excluded. A later analysis removed roughly 590 highly shared, low-generation-probability nucleotide sequences to deal with suspected cross-contamination and a sequencing artifact. In a later analysis, a clonal expansion index for each public chain was calculated from normalized within-repertoire ranks of inferred template counts. In a later analysis, generation probabilities were computed with a VDJ recombination model fitted to out-of-frame rearrangements, and the resulting probabilities were checked against IGoR. A later analysis scored TCR-TCR, TCR-HLA and TCR-CMV co-occurrence with hypergeometric tests, applying a repertoire-size bias correction to TCR pairs. A later analysis estimated false discovery rates by permuting HLA or CMV assignments 20 times. A later analysis grouped co-occurring TCRs with DBSCAN, adding TCRdist sequence similarity when clustering within HLA-allele-positive subsets. For co-occurrence clustering, repertoires with fewer than 30,000 or more than 120,000 public chains were excluded, along with roughly 5 repertoires with anomalous nucleotide sharing. As stored in TCRdb, this immuneACCESS dataset retains in-frame rearrangements with V and J assigned. A fraction of the clones does not appear; measured against another copy, unresolved V genes explain less than half of the discrepancy, and the remainder lacks a known reason. D and trimming come from the DNA, and the V and J calls and clone size come from that table. The table for this sample shows over 110,000 clones. The top ten hold 0.75% to 1% of the sample.

As encoded in the germline V gene, CDR1 is KGHSH while CDR2 is LQKENI. The CDR3 goes from the cysteine to the phenylalanine over 14 residues. Left in the record is the CDR3 DNA by itself, 42 bases read in frame from the first base. V loses 8 bases, J loses 5 bases, and the germline ends lie 18 bases apart. The data stem from a study of cytomegalovirus exposure and HLA in healthy donors (TCRdb year 2017). About the study as a whole: An earlier analysis of a few hundred of the donors reported about 260 Gb of sequence data and around 110 million unique TCR beta sequences obtained from around 170 million T cells. An early release that covered roughly 600 HLA-typed donors contained about 300 gigabases of sequencing data and around 80 million unique TCR sequences. Of the roughly 400 genotyped donors, approximately 80% fell in the genetic ancestry cluster associated with self-reported Caucasian donors. The aim of the study was to test whether cataloging public T cell receptors could identify signatures of past pathogen exposure. Using immunosequencing, the study profiled T cell repertoires from about 610 subjects and related those repertoires to cytomegalovirus serostatus. A separate validation cohort of over 95 different subjects was used in addition to the 666-subject first cohort. The study combined high-throughput TCR immunosequencing, statistical association of individual TCRs with disease status, and machine learning to predict cytomegalovirus infection status. To study patterns of TCR occurrence, a later analysis re-analyzed previously published TCR beta repertoires from 666 donors and added high-resolution HLA genotyping. The later analysis used no new phenotypic data to find candidate immune exposures, relying instead on TCR beta sequences and their occurrence across donors. An earlier analysis of around 580 of the donors used high-throughput TCR beta sequencing to judge whether each TCR beta V gene segment behaved as functional or pseudogenic. Donor age, sex, ethnicity and CMV serostatus were compiled together with the repertoire data. A later genetic analysis used genome-wide SNP genotypes for about three fifths of the 666 donors, treating that subset as a discovery cohort. Every repertoire in the discovery cohort had been generated on one and the same sequencing platform. HLA typing included class I and class II loci at four-digit resolution. The number of donors typed differed by locus, with roughly 629-640 for A, B, C, DRB1 and DQB1, around 560 for DQA1, 600 to 610 for DPA1, and some 470 for DPB1. Because of strong linkage in the cohort, roughly five DR-DQ haplotypes were treated as single units for association and clustering. Among some 410 genotyped donors of the cohort, an average of around 220,000 unique TCR beta nucleotide sequences was sequenced per donor, of which about 18% were non-productive. What the authors observed across the whole study: In a later analysis, HLA-associated TCR beta chains were found to be more clonally expanded and to have lower generation probabilities than equally common non-associated chains. The cohort was sequenced for TCR beta chains only, and without alpha or paired-chain data the features that could be detected were limited. It was suggested by the authors that the approach could potentially be generalized to other disease states and immunological phenotypes. HLA typing was unavailable for some donors at each locus, so association tests used only the typed subset. According to a later analysis, TCR association rates differed among HLA loci, with DRB1 alleles showing the most associated TCRs and HLA-C alleles showing the fewest. In vitro tests confirmed that a few of the cytomegalovirus-associated TCR beta chains recognize cytomegalovirus antigens. Some IMGT-functional V segments, including TRBV6-2 and TRBV6-3, could not be told apart with the 87-base-pair reads, so those segments were excluded. Linkage disequilibrium might explain the correlated functional status among segregating V segments, but an unknown experimental factor could not be excluded. An association between a missense DCLRE1C variant and V-gene and J-gene trimming of TCR beta chains was found in a later genetic analysis and replicated in an independent cohort. The classifier was reported to diagnose cytomegalovirus status with high specificity and sensitivity in both the original cohort and the validation cohort. A cluster of highly shared sequence variants was judged likely to represent a technical artifact of the sequencing pipeline. While some public TCRs were present in many individuals, most TCR sequences turned up only very rarely across donors. The earlier analysis of fewer than 750 of the donors excluded 15 to 20 rarely observed V segments, including chromosome 9 orphons, because counts were too low. Sequencing depth was assumed to be roughly uniform across donors in the presence/absence analyses, though that assumption may not hold. Specific HLA alleles were associated with around 18,000 TCR beta sequences at a false discovery rate of 0.05 in a later analysis. According to a later analysis, most CMV-associated TCR beta chains appeared to be HLA-restricted, and the HLA associations seemed to be driven largely by CMV exposure. Compared with the approximately 670-donor mean, donors in an Asian-associated ancestry cluster had fewer N-insertions in productive TCRs, according to a later genetic analysis. For the cohort, immune exposure information was limited to CMV serostatus. Assigning TCR associations to individual alleles was difficult when HLA alleles, especially DR and DQ, strongly co-occurred. A total of 150 to 200 TCR beta chains were listed by the study as associated with cytomegalovirus. A further reported finding was that TCR beta sequences accurately predicted the HLA-A and HLA-B alleles for most subjects in the first cohort. An earlier analysis of around 500 of the donors showed that most TCR beta V segments appeared in productive rearrangements either about 87% or about 30% of the time, which broadly matched IMGT annotations. Several of the top co-occurrence clusters appeared to be linked to parvovirus B19, influenza, CMV and Epstein-Barr virus, according to a later analysis.

The cohort comprised around 700 healthy bone marrow donors. All cohort members were sampled while nominally healthy, although unrecorded immune exposures were likely present. The donor was CMV seronegative and was included in the group of hundreds of seronegative cohort members. Each donor provided a peripheral blood sample, and peripheral blood mononuclear cells were used for TCR beta sequencing. Genomic DNA was extracted from the blood cell samples with the Qiagen DNeasy Blood Extraction Kit. The chain was built from TRBV18 and TRBJ1-1; a weak D assignment points to TRBD1 (5 bases agree). The sequenced sample consisted of PBMCs. The clonotype comes from a male donor in good health and CMV-seronegative. CDR3 sequence: CASAMGGYQTEAFF. At the DNA level, the sequence is TGTGCCAGCGCGATGGGGGGATATCAGACTGAAGCTTTCTTT.